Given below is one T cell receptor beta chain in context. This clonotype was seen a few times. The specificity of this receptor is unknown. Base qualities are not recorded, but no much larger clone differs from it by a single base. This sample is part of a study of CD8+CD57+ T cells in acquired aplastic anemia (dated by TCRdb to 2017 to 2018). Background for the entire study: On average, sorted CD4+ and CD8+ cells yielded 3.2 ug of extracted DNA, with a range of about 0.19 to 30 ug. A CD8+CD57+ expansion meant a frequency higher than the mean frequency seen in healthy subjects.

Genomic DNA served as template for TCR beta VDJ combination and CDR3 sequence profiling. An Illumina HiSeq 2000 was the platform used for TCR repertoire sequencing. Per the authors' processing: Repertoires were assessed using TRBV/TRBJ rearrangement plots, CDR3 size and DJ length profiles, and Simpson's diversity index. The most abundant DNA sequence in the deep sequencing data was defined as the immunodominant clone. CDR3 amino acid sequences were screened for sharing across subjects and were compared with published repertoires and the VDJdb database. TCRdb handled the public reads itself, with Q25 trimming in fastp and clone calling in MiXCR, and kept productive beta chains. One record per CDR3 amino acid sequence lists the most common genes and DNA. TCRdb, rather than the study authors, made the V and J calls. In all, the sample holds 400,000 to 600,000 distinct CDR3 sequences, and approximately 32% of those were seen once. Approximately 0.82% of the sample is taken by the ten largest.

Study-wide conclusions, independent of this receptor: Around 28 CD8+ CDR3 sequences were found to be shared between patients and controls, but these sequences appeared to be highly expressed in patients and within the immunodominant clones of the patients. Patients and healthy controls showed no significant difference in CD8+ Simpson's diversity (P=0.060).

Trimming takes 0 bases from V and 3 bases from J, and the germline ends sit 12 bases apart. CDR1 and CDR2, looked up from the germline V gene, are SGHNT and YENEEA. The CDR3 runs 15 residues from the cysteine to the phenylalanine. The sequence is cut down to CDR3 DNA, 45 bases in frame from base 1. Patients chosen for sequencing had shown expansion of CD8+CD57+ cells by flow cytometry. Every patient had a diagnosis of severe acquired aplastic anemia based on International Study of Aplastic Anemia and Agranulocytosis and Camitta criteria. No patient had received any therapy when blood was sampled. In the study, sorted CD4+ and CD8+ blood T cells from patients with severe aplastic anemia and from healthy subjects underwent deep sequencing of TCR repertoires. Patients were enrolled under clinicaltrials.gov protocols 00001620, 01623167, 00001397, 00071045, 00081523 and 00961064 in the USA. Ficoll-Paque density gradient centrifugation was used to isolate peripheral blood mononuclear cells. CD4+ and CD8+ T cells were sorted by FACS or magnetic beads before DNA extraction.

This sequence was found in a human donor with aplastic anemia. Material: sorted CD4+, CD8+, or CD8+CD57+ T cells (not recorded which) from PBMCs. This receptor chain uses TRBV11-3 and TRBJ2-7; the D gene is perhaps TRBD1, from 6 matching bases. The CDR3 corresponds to CASSLDQGRGYEQYF. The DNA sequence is TGTGCCAGCAGCTTAGATCAGGGCAGGGGCTACGAGCAGTACTTC.